The 5 T cell receptor beta chains in this list originate from one sample, sequenced in a study of beta chain features in type 1 diabetes. Reverse transcription of all isolated RNA meant that expressed TCRB transcripts were sequenced. Measured with immunoSEQ multiplex PCR; TCRdb has only the in-frame clones, and not every one. This sample carries some 410,000 clones, about 10% of them seen once, and the ten largest clones take 0.035% to 0.05%. Sequenced material: naive CD4+ T cells from blood. The receptors derive from a woman in her late teens or twenties in good health.

The V gene is TRBV4-2, the J gene TRBJ2-5, with 10 bases fitting TRBD2. The J segment lost 5 bases and the V segment lost 0 bases, leaving 9 bases of the junction unmatched. CDR1 LGHNA and CDR2 YNFKEQ come from the germline V gene. This CDR3 contains 17 residues. In DNA, the CDR3 is TGTGCCAGCAGCCAAGACGGGATAGCGGGGGGTATGGAGACCCAGTACTTC. It specifies CASSQDGIAGGMETQYF.

This sequence joins TRBV9 and TRBJ2-5; no reliable D call. This CDR3 has 13 amino acids. Trimming took 2 bases from V and 3 from J, leaving 8 bases between them. The germline V gene has CDR1 SGDLS and CDR2 YYNGEE. The DNA for the CDR3 is TGTGCCAGCAGCGTGGGTAGCAAAGAGACCCAGTACTTC. Its protein is CASSVGSKETQYF.

The chain joins TRBV6-6 to TRBJ2-3, with D tentatively TRBD2 (6 bases). The germline CDR1 and CDR2 sequences are MNHNY and SVGAGI (reference sequence). This CDR3 spans 13 amino acids. The V end was cut by 6 bases, the J end by 5 bases, with 12 bases between. The DNA of the CDR3 is TGTGCCAGCAGCCGGGAGACGGGAGATACGCAGTATTTT. This gives the protein CASSRETGDTQYF.

This clone has a handful of counts. This chain uses TRBV11-3 with TRBJ2-1; 11 nucleotides agree with TRBD2. V was pared by 2 bases and J by 4 bases, with 7 bases of the junction left unmatched. This CDR3 region has 17 residues. Germline-derived CDR1 and CDR2 are SGHNT and YENEEA. CDR3 region: CASSLMGGTSGYNEQFF. The CDR3 coding sequence is TGTGCCAGCAGCTTAATGGGAGGGACTAGCGGTTACAATGAGCAGTTCTTC.

This clone was detected a few times. The chain recombines TRBV28 with TRBJ2-7; 8 nucleotides line up with TRBD2. V gave up 5 bases and J gave up 4 bases; unmatched junction bases: 4. The CDR3 extends over 13 amino acids. Germline CDR1 MDHEN, CDR2 SYDVKM. Here the CDR3 DNA reads TGTGCCAGCAGTCGCGGGGGGAGGTACGAGCAGTACGTC. Its translation: CASSRGGRYEQYV.